The 24 T cell receptor beta chains given below trace back to one sample, sequenced in a study of blood T cell repertoires in COVID-19. Some clones are missing from TCRdb's copy, which holds only in-frame ones; the method was immunoSEQ multiplex PCR. The table has some 250,000 clones, approximately 85% seen once. The sample taken for sequencing was peripheral blood. Receptors originate from a woman between 25 and 40 years old with acute or convalescent COVID-19.

The chain links TRBV11-3 to TRBJ2-5; 8 nucleotides agree with TRBD2. Germline trimming cut 1 base from V and 4 bases from J; bases unmatched to any gene: 8. CDR3 length: 16 amino acids. Germline V gene sequence: CDR1 SGHNT, CDR2 YENEEA. In nucleotides, the CDR3 is TGTGCCAGCAGCTTAGTAGCGGCGGGAGGCAGAGAGACCCAGTACTTC. This gives the protein CASSLVAAGGRETQYF. Full variable domain (remainder filled in from reference TRBV11-3 and TRBJ2-5): EAGVVQSPRYKIIEKKQPVAFWCNPISGHNTLYWYLQNLGQGPELLIRYENEEAVDDSQLPKDRFSAERLKGVDSTLKIQPAELGDSAVYLCASSLVAAGGRETQYFGPGTRLLVL.

CDR3 sequence reads: CASSQKQGSGNTIYF. CDR3 DNA: TGCGCCAGCAGCCAGAAACAGGGATCCGGAAACACCATATATTTT. The chain is built from TRBV4-1 and TRBJ1-3, with D perhaps matching TRBD1 (6 bases). Germline CDR1 is MGHRA and CDR2 is YSYEKL. CDR3 size: 15 residues. Trimming pared 3 bases from V and 4 bases from J, leaving 13 bases between.

This clone occurred a few times. The rearrangement joins TRBV19 to TRBJ2-1; 10 bases fit TRBD2. Trimming took 2 bases from V and 7 from J; bases not matched to a gene: 5. The CDR3 is 15 amino acids. Germline V lookup: CDR1 LNHDA, CDR2 SQIVND (reference sequence). The CDR3 loop reads CASSITASGSNEQFF. DNA of the CDR3: TGTGCCAGTAGTATAACAGCTAGCGGGAGTAATGAGCAGTTCTTC.

V gene TRBV27 combines with J gene TRBJ1-2, with D maybe TRBD1 (5 bases). Per the germline V gene, CDR1 is MNHEY and CDR2 is SMNVEV (reference sequence). There are 13 residues in the CDR3. Trimming cost V 3 bases and J 6 bases, with 11 bases left between them. CDR3 DNA: TGTGCCAGCAGTTTTCGGGGGTTGGATGGCTACACCTTC. This sequence encodes CASSFRGLDGYTF.

This clone was recorded once. This chain connects TRBV2 to TRBJ2-2; D may be TRBD1 (5 bases). There are 16 residues in the CDR3. Germline lookup yields CDR1 SNHLY and CDR2 FYNNEI. V was clipped by 2 bases and J by 4 bases, with 14 bases between them. The CDR3 reads CASSEFRGSSTGELFF. DNA for the CDR3: TGTGCCAGCAGTGAATTTAGGGGTTCGTCCACCGGGGAGCTGTTTTTT.

This rearrangement joins TRBV7-8 to TRBJ2-1; TRBD2 aligns across 9 bases. The V segment lost 5 bases and the J segment 3 bases; nucleotides outside the gene matches: 5. The CDR3 has 15 amino acids. Germline assignment: CDR1 SGHVS and CDR2 FQNEAQ. CDR3 sequence: CASSELAGLYNEQFF. The CDR3 DNA reads TGTGCCAGCAGCGAGCTAGCGGGACTCTACAATGAGCAGTTCTTC. The full variable domain, completed using reference TRBV7-8 and TRBJ2-1, is GAGVSQSPRYKVAKRGQDVALRCDPISGHVSLFWYQQALGQGPEFLTYFQNEAQLDKSGLPSDRFFAERPEGSVSTLKIQRTQQEDSAVYLCASSELAGLYNEQFFGPGTRLTVL.

V is TRBV29-1 and J is TRBJ2-1, with 7 bases identical to TRBD2. The J segment lost 7 bases and the V segment lost 3 bases, leaving 9 bases of the junction unmatched. CDR1 is SQVTM, CDR2 ANQGSEA, per germline. The CDR3 is made up of 14 amino acids. CDR3: CSVESSGKPNEQFF. In DNA, the CDR3 is TGCAGCGTTGAGTCGAGCGGGAAGCCGAATGAGCAGTTCTTC.

V gene TRBV4-3 combines with J gene TRBJ2-7, with 12 bases matching TRBD2. This CDR3 comprises 16 residues. J was trimmed by 6 bases and V by 0 bases; bases with no gene match: 6. Germline V lookup: CDR1 LGHNA, CDR2 YSLEER. CDR3 sequence reads: CASSQDPTSGSGEQYF. In nucleotides, the CDR3 is TGCGCCAGCAGCCAAGATCCGACTAGCGGGAGTGGCGAGCAGTACTTC.

This clone is a singleton in its sample. J is TRBJ2-5 and V is TRBV24-1; D possibly corresponds to TRBD2 (7 bases). The CDR3 sequence is 17 residues long. Trimming removed 3 bases at V and 2 bases at J, with 18 bases between. Germline-derived CDR1 and CDR2 are KGHDR and SFDVKD. CDR3 in DNA: TGTGCCACCAGTGATCGCGAGGGGGGGCGGGTACAAGAGACCCAGTACTTC. Encoded protein: CATSDREGGRVQETQYF.

This clone was observed a few times. The rearrangement links TRBV2 to TRBJ1-1; D is undetermined. The CDR3 consists of 11 residues. V was cut by 6 bases and J by 5 bases, with 7 bases left in between. The germline V gene encodes CDR1 SNHLY and CDR2 FYNNEI. The CDR3 is CASSRETEAFF. For the CDR3, the DNA is TGTGCCAGCAGCCGGGAGACTGAAGCTTTCTTT.

The gene calls are TRBV7-6 and TRBJ2-7, with a tentative D call TRBD2 (6 bases). The V gene's germline CDR1 is SGHVS and CDR2 FNYEAQ. Trimming removed 5 bases from V and 0 bases from J, with 14 bases in between. The length of the CDR3 is 15 residues. The CDR3 nucleotides read TGTGCCAGCAGCCCCGGGACTTACTCCTCCTACGAGCAGTACTTC. Translation gives CASSPGTYSSYEQYF.

The chain has TRBV5-4 and TRBJ1-1; 12 nucleotides align to TRBD1. The junction had 7 bases not matched to a gene; V was cut back by 5 bases and J by 8 bases. CDR1 SGHNT and CDR2 YYREEE come from the germline V gene (reference sequence). The CDR3 is 14 amino acids. CDR3 protein: CASRSGTGGLEAFF. The CDR3 DNA is TGTGCCAGCAGAAGTGGGACAGGGGGCCTGGAAGCTTTCTTT.

This sequence joins TRBV19 and TRBJ1-1, with D perhaps TRBD1 (6 bases). The V gene's germline CDR1 is LNHDA and CDR2 SQIVND (reference sequence). V was cut by 9 bases and J by 1 base, with 18 bases left in between. CDR3 size: 15 residues. CDR3 sequence reads: CASTDRSVGNTEAFF. The CDR3 DNA reads as TGTGCCAGCACAGACAGGTCCGTCGGGAACACTGAAGCTTTCTTT.

The rearrangement joins TRBV6-5 to TRBJ1-1; perhaps TRBD1 as D (6 bases). CDR1 is MNHEY, CDR2 SVGAGI, per germline. The CDR3 consists of 15 residues. Trimming left V 7 bases short and J 0 bases short, with 15 bases between. The chain's CDR3 is CASTHTGGMNTEAFF. The CDR3 nucleotides are TGTGCCAGCACACATACGGGGGGCATGAACACTGAAGCTTTCTTT.

The chain uses TRBV9 and TRBJ1-2; TRBD1 is a possible D gene (5 bases). The CDR3 totals 13 residues. CDR1 is SGDLS, CDR2 YYNGEE, per germline. V was cut by 3 bases and J by 8 bases, with 14 bases left in between. CDR3 in amino acids: CASSAGGVKGYTF. CDR3 bases: TGTGCCAGCAGCGCCGGAGGGGTTAAGGGCTACACCTTC.

The rearrangement uses TRBV7-9 and TRBJ2-3, with 7 bases aligning to TRBD2. Trimming at V came to 4 bases and at J to 2 bases, leaving 3 bases not matched to a gene. Germline CDR1 SEHNR, CDR2 FQNEAQ (reference sequence). The CDR3 totals 14 residues. CDR3: CASSSGLLTDTQYF. The CDR3 nucleotides read TGTGCCAGCAGCTCGGGACTACTCACAGATACGCAGTATTTT.

The CDR3 loop reads CASSSGGETQYF. For the CDR3, the DNA is TGTGCCAGCTCATCAGGAGGAGAGACCCAGTACTTC. The chain uses TRBV18 and TRBJ2-5; TRBD2 is a possible D gene (5 bases). Looked up from germline, CDR1 is KGHSH and CDR2 is LQKENI. Deletions cut 5 bases from V and 4 bases from J, with 8 bases between. This CDR3 region has 12 residues.

This chain links TRBV6-6 with TRBJ2-7, with 9 bases identical to TRBD2. V was pared by 5 bases and J by 2 bases, with 4 bases of the junction left unmatched. The CDR3 length is 14 residues. Germline assignment: CDR1 MNHNY and CDR2 SVGAGI (reference sequence). CDR3 loop: CASSRIAGAYEQYF. CDR3 nucleotides: TGTGCCAGCAGTAGAATAGCGGGAGCCTACGAGCAGTACTTC.

This clone was seen just once. This chain connects TRBV29-1 to TRBJ1-1; the D gene is possibly TRBD1 (5 bases). Looked up from germline, CDR1 is SQVTM and CDR2 is ANQGSEA. Trimming took 5 bases from V and 5 from J, leaving 6 bases between them. There are 10 residues in the CDR3. The CDR3 region is CSVRQTEAFF. The CDR3 coding sequence is TGCAGCGTTCGACAGACTGAAGCTTTCTTT.

The chain uses TRBV5-1 and TRBJ1-1, with TRBD1 as a possible D gene (5 bases). From germline, CDR1 is SGHRS and CDR2 YFSETQ. This CDR3 is 15 amino acids long. V lost 6 bases and J lost 1, with 16 bases in between. CDR3 bases: TGCGCCAGCACCCAACGGTCCACAGGGAACACTGAAGCTTTCTTT. Its protein is CASTQRSTGNTEAFF.

The chain recombines TRBV21-1 with TRBJ1-6; the table gives TRBD1 as D, unverified against the DNA. TRBV21-1 is shown as a pseudogene. The CDR3 runs 15 residues. CDR3 protein: CASSKRAGHNSPLHF. CDR3 in DNA: TGTGCCAGCAGCAAAAGGGCAGGACACAATTCACCCCTCCACTTT.

The V and J genes are TRBV19 and TRBJ1-4; TRBD1 agrees at 10 bases. This CDR3 spans 16 amino acids. Trimming took 4 bases from V and 8 from J; bases not matched to a gene: 10. In germline, CDR1 is LNHDA, CDR2 SQIVND (reference sequence). DNA for the CDR3: TGTGCCAGTAGTACCCTACCGGGACAGGGGAGGGAAAAACTGTTTTTT. It is translated as CASSTLPGQGREKLFF.

This clone was counted between two and nine times. The V and J genes are TRBV27 and TRBJ2-2; D may be TRBD1 (6 bases). The CDR3 has 14 residues. Germline V gives CDR1 MNHEY, CDR2 SMNVEV (reference sequence). V lost 6 bases and J 2 bases, leaving 10 bases between the germline ends. The CDR3 protein is CASRGQSNTGELFF. In DNA, the CDR3 is TGTGCCAGCAGAGGACAGTCTAACACCGGGGAGCTGTTTTTT.

Written as DNA, the CDR3 is TGTGCCAGCAGCGTAGCACAGGGAGACTACAATGAGCAGTTCTTC. It specifies CASSVAQGDYNEQFF. The chain has TRBV9 and TRBJ2-1; TRBD1 might be the D (6 bases). Germline V gene lookup returns CDR1 SGDLS and CDR2 YYNGEE. This CDR3 has 15 residues. V gave up 0 bases and J gave up 3 bases, with 10 bases separating them.